What follows is one TCR beta chain and its context. CDR3 size: 24 residues. Germline V gene lookup returns CDR1 MNHNS and CDR2 SASEGT. With 2 bases removed from V and 0 bases from J, the gap between germline ends came to 34 bases. The treatment denotes: 15 to 20 received Ad26.COV2.S at low or high dose, single or two shots; about 5 received placebo; per-sample allocation not given. Sample collection was performed on day 63 after the first vaccine or placebo injection. Adults aged 18-55 years in Boston included the donor. Some clones are missing from TCRdb's copy, which holds only in-frame ones; the method was immunoSEQ multiplex PCR. The sample lists about 450,000 clones, nearly 90% seen once, with just over 2.5% in the top ten. This sample is drawn from a study of Ad26.COV2.S vaccination and SARS-CoV-2 variants.

Sample: peripheral blood, taken in a trial of Ad26.COV2.S vaccine versus placebo. The clonotype was recovered from a person aged 18 to 65 who received the Ad26.COV2.S COVID-19 vaccine or a placebo. The chain carries TRBV6-1 and TRBJ1-4; tentatively, D is TRBD1 (5 bases). The CDR3 DNA sequence: TGTGCCAGCAGTGAAAAGAAAGGGATATGGGACTTCTTGGCTTCACTTTCAACTAATGAAAAACTGTTTTTT. This codes for CASSEKKGIWDFLASLSTNEKLFF.